This passage covers 20 T cell receptor beta chains from one sample sequenced in a study of molecular identifiers for immune sequencing clone quantification. TCRdb passed the PCR reads through MiXCR, listing each CDR3 protein once. This sample has over 600,000 distinct CDR3 sequences, with about 20% found just once. Sequenced: naive CD8+ T cells from blood, with Jurkat cell RNA spiked in. The subset is: FACS-sorted CD8+CD4-CCR7+CD45RA+ naive T cells. The receptors shown here come from a human donor in good health. Some libraries in this study had Jurkat cell RNA spiked in.

There are many counts of this clonotype. This chain connects TRBV4-2 to TRBJ2-6; D might be TRBD1 (5 bases). The V and J ends lost 0 bases and 0 bases respectively, with 12 bases between them. The length of the CDR3 is 18 residues. Germline values: CDR1 LGHNA, CDR2 YNFKEQ. The CDR3 here is CASSQDRTGNSGANVLTF. CDR3 DNA sequence: TGTGCCAGCAGCCAAGATCGAACAGGCAACTCTGGGGCCAACGTCCTGACTTTC.

This clonotype came up many times. The chain has TRBV4-2 and TRBJ2-2, with D possibly being TRBD1 or TRBD2 (6 bases each). CDR1 and CDR2 (germline): LGHNA, YNFKEQ. The V gene lost 0 bases and the J gene lost 1 base, with 12 bases spanning the gap. The CDR3 consists of 17 residues. The CDR3 sequence: CASSQDTGARNTGELFF. CDR3 nucleotide sequence: TGTGCCAGCAGCCAAGATACGGGGGCGAGGAACACCGGGGAGCTGTTTTTT.

This clonotype was recorded at least ten times. The rearrangement joins TRBV9 to TRBJ2-5, with D perhaps being TRBD1 or TRBD2 (5 bases each). This CDR3 has 14 residues. V lost 0 bases and J 1 base, leaving 7 bases between the germline ends. Per the germline V gene, CDR1 is SGDLS and CDR2 is YYNGEE. The CDR3 is CASSVEGTQETQYF. CDR3 bases: TGTGCCAGCAGCGTAGAGGGGACCCAAGAGACCCAGTACTTC.

A note on this clonotype: This may come from a read error, since a much larger clone is one base off. The chain employs TRBV14 and TRBJ2-7; TRBD1 matches at 7 bases. The germline V gene has CDR1 SGHDN and CDR2 FVKESK. The CDR3 runs 14 residues. The CDR3 sequence is CAGSPTGFSDEQYF. In nucleotides, the CDR3 is TGTGCCGGCAGCCCGACAGGGTTCAGCGACGAGCAGTACTTC.

To note about this clonotype: A read error may be the cause here, since a much bigger clone is one base away. J is TRBJ1-2 and V is TRBV7-9; possible D gene TRBD1, 6 bases. The CDR3 is 14 residues long. Germline V gene lookup returns CDR1 SEHNR and CDR2 FQNEAQ (reference sequence). CDR3 loop: CASSQTGFGYGCTF. CDR3 coding DNA: TGTGCCAGCAGCCAAACAGGGTTCGGCTATGGCTGCACCTTC. Drawing the rest from reference TRBV7-9 and TRBJ1-2, the complete variable domain is DTGVSQNPRHKITKRGQNVTFRCDPISEHNRLYWYRQTLGQGPEFLTYFQNEAQLEKSRLLSDRFSAERPKGSFSTLEIQRTEQGDSAMYLCASSQTGFGYGCTFGSGTRLTVV.

This clonotype was detected ten times or more. This chain uses TRBV29-1 with TRBJ1-1; D might be TRBD1 (6 bases). This CDR3 is 12 amino acids long. V was clipped by 6 bases and J by 3 bases, with 11 bases between them. Germline lookup yields CDR1 SQVTM and CDR2 ANQGSEA. CDR3 DNA sequence: TGCAGCGTAGAAACAGGGTACACTGAAGCTTTCTTT. This translates into CSVETGYTEAFF.

This clonotype was observed at least ten times. The chain carries TRBV29-1 and TRBJ2-3, with 9 positions matching TRBD2. From germline, CDR1 is SQVTM and CDR2 ANQGSEA. The CDR3 loop spans 15 amino acids. The V segment lost 3 bases and the J segment 2 bases; nucleotides outside the gene matches: 6. The DNA of the CDR3 is TGCAGCGTTGAGGAGACTAGCGGAGCCACAGATACGCAGTATTTT. Amino acid sequence: CSVEETSGATDTQYF.

This clonotype was recorded at least ten times. The rearrangement joins TRBV6-6 to TRBJ2-2; D remains unclear. CDR3 length: 13 amino acids. The V and J ends lost 2 bases and 3 bases respectively, with 4 bases between them. CDR1 is MNHNY and CDR2 is SVGAGI in the germline V gene (reference sequence). CDR3 nucleotides: TGTGCCAGCAGTTACGGGGACACCGGGGAGCTGTTTTTT. As protein: CASSYGDTGELFF.

The J gene is TRBJ2-3, the V gene TRBV10-1; TRBD2 agrees at 11 bases. The CDR3 has 17 amino acids. The V and J ends lost 2 bases and 4 bases, in that order; junction bases with no gene match: 8. Germline assignment: CDR1 WNHNN and CDR2 SYGVQD (reference sequence). CDR3 sequence reads: CASSEDPTSGESDTQYF. In DNA, the CDR3 is TGCGCCAGCAGTGAGGACCCGACTAGCGGGGAGTCAGATACGCAGTATTTT.

Details on this clonotype: The junction departs from germline at one end; a sequencing error may be responsible. The V call is TRBV6-6, the J call TRBJ2-1, with no clear D. This CDR3 comprises 15 residues. The germline V gene has CDR1 MNHNY and CDR2 SVGAGI (reference sequence). The CDR3 nucleotides are TGTGCCAGCAGTTACAGGCCCGGCCCGAACAATGGGCAGTTCTTC. This sequence encodes CASSYRPGPNNGQFF.

This clonotype was counted a few times. The chain couples TRBV29-1 to TRBJ2-1, with a possible D match to TRBD2 (7 bases). The CDR3 extends over 17 amino acids. Trimming shortened V by 0 bases and J by 0 bases, and 15 bases separated the two germline ends. Germline CDR1 SQVTM, CDR2 ANQGSEA. CDR3 nucleotides: TGCAGCGTTGAAGACGGGGGGCGGACCAACTCCTACAATGAGCAGTTCTTC. Encoded protein: CSVEDGGRTNSYNEQFF.

This clonotype has ten or more counts. V gene TRBV4-1 combines with J gene TRBJ1-4; 8 bases fit TRBD1. The V segment lost 4 bases and the J segment 6 bases; nucleotides outside the gene matches: 10. CDR3 length: 16 residues. Per the germline V gene, CDR1 is MGHRA and CDR2 is YSYEKL. CDR3 sequence reads: CASSPQYEQGDEKLFF. The CDR3 DNA sequence: TGCGCCAGCAGCCCACAATACGAACAGGGGGATGAAAAACTGTTTTTT.

This clonotype was seen more than once but under ten times. The rearrangement joins TRBV12-3 or TRBV12-4 to TRBJ1-1; D is possibly TRBD1 (6 bases). The CDR3 runs 16 residues. V gave up 6 bases and J gave up 0 bases, with 17 bases separating them. Here the CDR3 reads CASSPMGADMNTEAFF. Here the CDR3 DNA reads TGTGCCAGCAGCCCCATGGGGGCGGATATGAACACTGAAGCTTTCTTT.

In the case of this clonotype: This may arise from a read error, as a much more abundant clone is one base away. V gene TRBV6-6 combines with J gene TRBJ1-5; TRBD1 might be the D (6 bases). Germline V gene data show CDR1 as MNHNY and CDR2 as SVGAGI (reference sequence). V was clipped by 2 bases and J by 6 bases, with 14 bases between them. The CDR3 totals 15 residues. CDR3 amino acids: CASSYGGMTSQPQHF. The DNA for the CDR3 is TGTGCCAGCAGTTACGGGGGCATGACAAGTCAGCCCCAGCATTTT.

In this sample, this clonotype turned up many times. V is TRBV27 and J is TRBJ1-5; D remains ambiguous. Germline loops: CDR1 MNHEY, CDR2 SMNVEV (reference sequence). CDR3 size: 14 residues. Trimming pared 2 bases from V and 2 bases from J, leaving 7 bases between. CDR3 coding DNA: TGTGCCAGCAGTTTAAGGCAGGGCAATCAGCCCCAGCATTTT. Protein product: CASSLRQGNQPQHF.

Concerning this clonotype itself: A single base separates this from a much larger clone, so it may be a read error. The chain uses TRBV4-1 and TRBJ2-1; TRBD2 matches at 10 bases. Germline V lookup: CDR1 MGHRA, CDR2 YSYEKL. The CDR3 loop spans 13 amino acids. CDR3 region: CASSPSGSNEQSF. DNA of the CDR3: TGCGCCAGCAGCCCTAGCGGGAGTAATGAGCAGTCCTTC.

At least ten counts were recorded for this clonotype. V usage is TRBV9 and J usage is TRBJ2-3, with D possibly matching TRBD2 (6 bases). Deletions cut 3 bases from V and 0 bases from J, with 11 bases between. CDR3 length: 15 amino acids. Germline V CDR1 and CDR2: SGDLS, YYNGEE. DNA for the CDR3: TGTGCCAGCAGCGCCGCCGGGACTAGCACAGATACGCAGTATTTT. Protein product: CASSAAGTSTDTQYF.

The sample holds one count of this clonotype. An end of the junction does not agree with germline; a read error may underlie this. The chain combines TRBV20-1 with TRBJ2-3, with a weak D call TRBD1 (5 bases). This CDR3 region has 11 residues. The germline V gene encodes CDR1 DFQATT and CDR2 SNEGSKA (reference sequence). CDR3 amino acids: CSATYTGTQYF. Here the CDR3 DNA reads TGCAGTGCTACCTACACAGGTACGCAGTATTTT.

Many counts were recorded for this clonotype. V usage is TRBV4-1 and J usage is TRBJ1-4; TRBD1 aligns across 9 bases. The CDR3 extends over 18 amino acids. The germline V gene has CDR1 MGHRA and CDR2 YSYEKL. V lost 2 bases and J lost 6; bases outside the gene matches: 13. The CDR3 nucleotides read TGCGCCAGCAGCCAACGAAGAATGGGGACAGGGAATGATGAAAAACTGTTTTTT. Its translation: CASSQRRMGTGNDEKLFF.

This clonotype was seen at least ten times. The V call is TRBV27, the J call TRBJ2-5; a possible D gene is TRBD1 (6 bases). The length of the CDR3 is 14 residues. Trimming stripped 3 bases from V and 5 bases from J, with 13 bases between. Per the germline V gene, CDR1 is MNHEY and CDR2 is SMNVEV (reference sequence). DNA of the CDR3: TGTGCCAGCAGTTTGAGCAGGGGCGGTGAGACCCAGTACTTC. Amino acid sequence: CASSLSRGGETQYF.